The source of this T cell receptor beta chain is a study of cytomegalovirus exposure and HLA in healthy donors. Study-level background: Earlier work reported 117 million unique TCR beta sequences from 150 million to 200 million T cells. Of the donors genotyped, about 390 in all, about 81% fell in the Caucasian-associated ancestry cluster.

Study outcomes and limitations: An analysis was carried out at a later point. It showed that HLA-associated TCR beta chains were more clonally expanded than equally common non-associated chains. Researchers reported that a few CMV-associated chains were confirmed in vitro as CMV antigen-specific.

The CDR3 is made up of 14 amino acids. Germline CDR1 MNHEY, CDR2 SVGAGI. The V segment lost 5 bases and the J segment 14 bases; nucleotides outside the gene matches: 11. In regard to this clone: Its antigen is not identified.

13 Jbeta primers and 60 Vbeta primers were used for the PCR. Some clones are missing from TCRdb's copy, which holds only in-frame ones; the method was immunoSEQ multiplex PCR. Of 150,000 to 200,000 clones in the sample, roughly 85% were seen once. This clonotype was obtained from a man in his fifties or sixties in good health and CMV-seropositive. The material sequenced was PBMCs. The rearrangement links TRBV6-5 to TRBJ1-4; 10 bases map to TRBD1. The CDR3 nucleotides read TGTGCCAGCAGTCCCCCCGGGGACAGGGGTTTTCTGTTTTTT. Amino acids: CASSPPGDRGFLFF.